This is a list of T cell receptor beta chains from one sample in a study of neurological immune-mediated disorders. TCRdb reanalysed the 5' RACE reads using MiXCR and keeps one entry per CDR3 protein. This table has roughly 38,000 distinct CDR3 sequences, around 10% appearing once. The sequencing input was PBMCs. These TCRs come from a man in his 60s with HTLV-1-associated myelopathy (HAM/TSP). The CDR3 runs from the conserved cysteine through the conserved F or W. D genes are given only for firm matches.

D	V	J	CDR3
.	TRBV20-1	TRBJ1-6	CSAENPFSGAGTSPLHF
TRBD1	TRBV5-1	TRBJ1-1	CASSLDRTHTEAFF
TRBD1	TRBV5-4	TRBJ2-5	CASSLYGTGQETQYF
.	TRBV28	TRBJ2-3	CASSLFDWLKHTQYF
.	TRBV7-6	TRBJ2-7	CASSLTPGEQYF
TRBD2	TRBV5-1	TRBJ2-1	CTSSLFSGGGGRNEQFF
.	TRBV15	TRBJ1-1	CATSRDRLATEAFF
.	TRBV18	TRBJ1-6	CASSPGRNSPLHF
TRBD2	TRBV20-1	TRBJ2-2	CSARDLTSGRARELFF
.	TRBV20-1	TRBJ2-1	CSARQHSGNNEQFF
TRBD1	TRBV3-1	TRBJ1-1	CASSQRQGASEAFF
TRBD1	TRBV27	TRBJ1-2	CASKTAGGYGYTF
.	TRBV5-1	TRBJ2-5	CASSLDPSTEETQYF
TRBD1	TRBV15	TRBJ2-7	CATSPDRAREQYF
TRBD1	TRBV6-1	TRBJ2-5	CASSNRQGAETQYF
.	TRBV5-1	TRBJ2-3	CASSLGSSASTDTQYF
TRBD1	TRBV6-6	TRBJ2-1	CASSSQGAENEQFF
.	TRBV3-1	TRBJ2-7	CASSQGDVISSYEQYF
TRBD2	TRBV2	TRBJ2-1	CASNLAENNEQFF
.	TRBV27	TRBJ1-1	CASSFGVRGDTEAFF
TRBD1	TRBV5-1	TRBJ2-7	CASSSGQTGALVEQYF
.	TRBV29-1	TRBJ2-6	CSGMTGSGANVLTF
.	TRBV9	TRBJ2-3	CASSANDGSTDTQYF
TRBD2	TRBV20-1	TRBJ2-1	CSAPGLAGLKGEQFF
TRBD2	TRBV7-2	TRBJ2-3	CASSLISGRGTDTQYF
.	TRBV6-5	TRBJ1-3	CASSYGNTIYF
TRBD2	TRBV6-2/TRBV6-3	TRBJ2-2	CASSQYDLSGGYTGELFF
TRBD2	TRBV10-3	TRBJ2-3	CATGLAGGYTQYF